These 15 T cell receptor beta chains share one sample of origin, sequenced in a study of circulating and synovial CD4+ cells in juvenile arthritis. Clones were read by immunoSEQ multiplex PCR, and TCRdb kept only the in-frame ones, dropping some. The sample lists about 33,000 clones, nearly 95% occurring once. The sample was CD4+ T cells from blood. The source of these receptors is a human donor with juvenile idiopathic arthritis.

Regarding this clone: Its ends do not fully match the called genes, so a read error is possible. The V call is TRBV7-2, the J call TRBJ2-1; D is unclear. Germline lookup yields CDR1 SGHTA and CDR2 FQGNSA. There are 11 residues in the CDR3. The CDR3 reads CPRPTYNEQFF. In DNA, the CDR3 is TGCCCCCGACCGACTTACAATGAGCAGTTCTTC.

This clone was seen just once. The rearrangement uses TRBV5-1 and TRBJ2-5; 7 positions agree with TRBD2. The CDR3 runs to 15 residues. The V and J ends lost 3 bases and 2 bases, in that order; junction bases with no gene match: 7. The germline V gene encodes CDR1 SGHRS and CDR2 YFSETQ. The CDR3 loop reads CASSSPGGLQETQYF. The CDR3 nucleotides are TGCGCCAGCAGCTCCCCGGGGGGTTTACAAGAGACCCAGTACTTC.

V is TRBV2 and J is TRBJ1-1; 8 positions match TRBD1. This CDR3 is built from 15 residues. The V and J ends lost 0 bases and 5 bases, in that order; junction bases with no gene match: 5. The V gene's germline CDR1 is SNHLY and CDR2 FYNNEI. The DNA for the CDR3 is TGTGCCAGCAGTGAAGCGACAGGGGTGGGGACTGAAGCTTTCTTT. Translated, it gives CASSEATGVGTEAFF.

This rearrangement joins TRBV7-2 to TRBJ1-5, with 8 bases that match TRBD1. Per the germline V gene, CDR1 is SGHTA and CDR2 is FQGNSA. This CDR3 is 14 amino acids long. The J segment lost 3 bases and the V segment lost 5 bases, leaving 3 bases of the junction unmatched. The CDR3 sequence is CASSRGQANQPQHF. The CDR3 DNA reads as TGTGCCAGCAGCCGGGGACAGGCCAATCAGCCCCAGCATTTT.

This clone was counted once. This chain joins TRBV5-6 and TRBJ2-7; tentatively, D is TRBD2 (5 bases). This CDR3 spans 14 amino acids. V gave up 1 base and J gave up 5 bases, with 13 bases separating them. Germline CDR1 and CDR2: SGHDT and YYEEEE. The CDR3 region has the DNA TGTGCCAGCAGCTTGAATCTCGGGATCGACGAGCAGTACTTC. It yields the protein CASSLNLGIDEQYF.

The chain joins TRBV4-3 to TRBJ1-3, with unresolved D. V was trimmed by 5 bases and J by 0 bases, leaving 14 bases between them. The CDR3 extends over 16 amino acids. Germline V lookup: CDR1 LGHNA, CDR2 YSLEER. The CDR3 region is CASSAQNPVSGNTIYF. As DNA, the CDR3 is TGCGCCAGCAGCGCCCAAAATCCAGTCTCTGGAAACACCATATATTTT.

CDR3 in DNA: TGTGCCAGTAGTTCAAGGACTAGCGGGAGGGCCTCAAATGAGCAGTTCTTC. Residues: CASSSRTSGRASNEQFF. J is TRBJ2-1 and V is TRBV19; TRBD2 agrees at 15 bases. Germline V gives CDR1 LNHDA, CDR2 SQIVND (reference sequence). V shed 5 bases and J 7 bases; nucleotides not matched to a gene: 9. The CDR3 is made up of 17 amino acids.

The V gene is TRBV5-4, the J gene TRBJ1-1, with 9 bases fitting TRBD1. The CDR3 sequence is 14 residues long. Germline CDR1 is SGHNT and CDR2 is YYREEE (reference sequence). The J segment lost 1 base and the V segment lost 3 bases, leaving 1 base of the junction unmatched. The CDR3 bases are TGTGCCAGCAGCTGGGGACAGGGGAACACTGAAGCTTTCTTT. This gives the protein CASSWGQGNTEAFF.

This clone is a singleton in its sample. The chain has TRBV7-3 and TRBJ1-1; TRBD1 aligns across 7 bases. CDR1 is SGHTA, CDR2 FQGTGA, per germline. The V and J ends lost 8 bases and 1 base, in that order; junction bases with no gene match: 7. This CDR3 contains 14 residues. CDR3 DNA sequence: TGTGCCAGCTTTAAGGGGGCAGAGAACACTGAAGCTTTCTTT. It translates to CASFKGAENTEAFF. Full variable domain (remainder filled in from reference TRBV7-3 and TRBJ1-1): GAGVSQTPSNKVTEKGKYVELRCDPISGHTALYWYRQSLGQGPEFLIYFQGTGAADDSGLPNDRFFAVRPEGSVSTLKIQRTERGDSAVYLCASFKGAENTEAFFGQGTRLTVV.

The rearrangement links TRBV9 to TRBJ2-2; the D is unclear. CDR1 SGDLS and CDR2 YYNGEE come from the germline V gene. V was trimmed by 1 base and J by 4 bases, leaving 5 bases between them. CDR3 length: 13 amino acids. CDR3 sequence reads: CASSVKPTGELFF. In nucleotides, the CDR3 is TGTGCCAGCAGCGTAAAGCCCACCGGGGAGCTGTTTTTT.

J is TRBJ2-1 and V is TRBV5-1; tentatively, D is TRBD2 (6 bases). The V end lost 9 bases, the J end lost 0 bases, and 16 bases lay between the germline ends. CDR3 size: 15 residues. Germline V gives CDR1 SGHRS, CDR2 YFSETQ. CDR3 amino acids: CATQKEGTSYNEQFF. In nucleotides, the CDR3 is TGCGCCACCCAAAAGGAGGGGACCTCCTACAATGAGCAGTTCTTC.

The chain recombines TRBV5-5 with TRBJ2-2; D remains unclear. With 5 bases removed from V and 0 bases from J, the gap between germline ends came to 11 bases. This CDR3 has 15 amino acids. Germline CDR1 is SGHKS and CDR2 is YYEKEE (reference sequence). The CDR3 region is CASRIDSPNTGELFF. The CDR3, as DNA: TGTGCCAGCAGAATTGACTCCCCGAACACCGGGGAGCTGTTTTTT.

The genes are TRBV18 and TRBJ2-2, with D perhaps TRBD1 (5 bases). Trimming cost V 8 bases and J 2 bases, with 12 bases left between them. The germline V gene has CDR1 KGHSH and CDR2 LQKENI. The CDR3 is 14 residues long. The DNA for the CDR3 is TGTGCCAGCCGTCAGGGCACCAACACCGGGGAGCTGTTTTTT. Residues: CASRQGTNTGELFF.

The CDR3 DNA is TGTGCCAGCAGGTTTGGCGGGGGACAGGGGTCCTACGAGCAGTACTTC. As protein: CASRFGGGQGSYEQYF. V and J are TRBV7-2 and TRBJ2-7, with TRBD1 matching over 10 bases. Trimming cost V 6 bases and J 1 base; bases outside gene matches: 9. This CDR3 has 16 amino acids. CDR1 SGHTA and CDR2 FQGNSA come from the germline V gene.

This clone showed up just a few times. The V gene is TRBV19, the J gene TRBJ2-3, with 7 bases that match TRBD2. Germline CDR1 LNHDA, CDR2 SQIVND (reference sequence). The CDR3 spans 12 residues. With 8 bases clipped from V and 7 bases from J, the junction kept 6 bases outside the gene matches. The CDR3 nucleotides are TGTGCCAGTGGTGAGGGAGGGAATACGCAGTATTTT. This gives the protein CASGEGGNTQYF. Drawing the rest from reference TRBV19 and TRBJ2-3, the complete variable domain is DGGITQSPKYLFRKEGQNVTLSCEQNLNHDAMYWYRQDPGQGLRLIYYSQIVNDFQKGDIAEGYSVSREKKESFPLTVTSAQKNPTAFYLCASGEGGNTQYFGPGTRLTVL.